Below are 17 T cell receptor beta chains sequenced from a single sample in a study of blood T cell repertoires in COVID-19. Produced via immunoSEQ multiplex PCR; TCRdb's table is partial and in-frame only. The sample has 450,000 to 500,000 clones; around 90% are singletons. Sequencing was done on a sample of PBMCs or T cells enriched from blood (not recorded which). The origin of the receptors is a woman under 30 who had recovered from COVID-19.

On this clone: Other DNA sequences in the sample encode the same CDR3. V usage is TRBV7-2 and J usage is TRBJ1-5, with D maybe TRBD1 (5 bases). This CDR3 has 14 residues. The germline CDR1 and CDR2 sequences are SGHTA and FQGNSA. Deletions cut 2 bases from V and 2 bases from J, with 7 bases between. The CDR3 here is CASSLQGGNQPQHF. The DNA of the CDR3 is TGTGCCAGCAGCTTACAGGGTGGCAATCAGCCCCAGCATTTT.

There are a few counts of this clone. The chain has TRBV18 and TRBJ1-5; TRBD1 is a possible D gene (5 bases). Per the germline V gene, CDR1 is KGHSH and CDR2 is LQKENI. The ends were cut back, 3 bases at V and 4 bases at J, with 10 bases in the middle. CDR3 length equals 14 residues. CDR3 residues: CASSPMGGNQPQHF. In nucleotides, the CDR3 is TGTGCCAGCTCACCGATGGGGGGGAATCAGCCCCAGCATTTT. Supplemented by reference TRBV18 and TRBJ1-5, the full variable domain reads NAGVMQNPRHLVRRRGQEARLRCSPMKGHSHVYWYRQLPEEGLKFMVYLQKENIIDESGMPKERFSAEFPKEGPSILRIQQVVRGDSAAYFCASSPMGGNQPQHFGDGTRLSIL.

The rearrangement links TRBV10-3 to TRBJ2-1, with 8 bases identical to TRBD2. The CDR3 runs 15 residues. J was trimmed by 7 bases and V by 6 bases; bases with no gene match: 11. CDR1 ENHRY and CDR2 SYGVKD come from the germline V gene. CDR3 nucleotide sequence: TGTGCCATCAGGTCCGGGGGGGGCCTCCGGAATGAGCAGTTCTTC. Translating it yields CAIRSGGGLRNEQFF.

The chain couples TRBV7-8 to TRBJ2-7; 9 bases are a match to TRBD1. Germline V CDR1 and CDR2: SGHVS, FQNEAQ. With V trimmed by 7 bases and J by 1 base, 11 bases remained unmatched. CDR3 length equals 16 residues. This CDR3 reads CASIERGQGRSYEQYF. The CDR3 bases are TGTGCCAGCATCGAACGAGGACAGGGGCGATCCTACGAGCAGTACTTC.

This clone occurred once. Germline and junction disagree at one end, which may indicate a read error. The J gene is TRBJ2-3, the V gene TRBV7-9; D uncertain. The CDR3 is made up of 13 amino acids. Germline V gene data show CDR1 as SEHNR and CDR2 as FQNEAQ (reference sequence). The CDR3 sequence is CASSFDVASHGDF. CDR3 nucleotides: TGTGCCAGCAGCTTTGATGTGGCCTCGCACGGAGATTTT.

The chain employs TRBV11-2 and TRBJ2-1; D possibly corresponds to TRBD2 (7 bases). The CDR3 is 15 amino acids. V lost 5 bases and J 4 bases, leaving 15 bases between the germline ends. CDR1 is SGHAT, CDR2 FQNNGV, per germline. CDR3 nucleotide sequence: TGTGCCAGCAGCGGGGCGGGGGCCCCTTACAATGAGCAGTTCTTC. It encodes CASSGAGAPYNEQFF.

The CDR3 protein is CASIQGHRRDGYTF. DNA for the CDR3: TGTGCCAGCATCCAGGGACACCGAAGGGATGGCTACACCTTC. The chain uses TRBV2 and TRBJ1-2; D is possibly TRBD1 (6 bases). Looked up from germline, CDR1 is SNHLY and CDR2 is FYNNEI. The CDR3 sequence is 14 residues long. The V gene lost 7 bases and the J gene lost 6 bases, with 18 bases spanning the gap.

The chain couples TRBV6-5 to TRBJ1-5; D gene ambiguous. Deletions cut 2 bases from V and 3 bases from J, with 8 bases between. CDR1 and CDR2 (germline): MNHEY, SVGAGI. The CDR3 spans 14 residues. The CDR3 nucleotides are TGTGCCAGCAGTTACGAGCGAGACAATCAGCCCCAGCATTTT. Residues: CASSYERDNQPQHF.

The rearrangement links TRBV7-8 to TRBJ1-6; D ambiguous. The germline V gene has CDR1 SGHVS and CDR2 FQNEAQ. The ends were cut back, 5 bases at V and 7 bases at J, with 6 bases in the middle. The CDR3 runs 12 residues. Here the CDR3 DNA reads TGTGCCAGCAGCCCTCGGAATTCACCCCTCCACTTT. This codes for CASSPRNSPLHF.

As concerns this clone: A junction end diverges from the germline sequence, so it may reflect a read error. J is TRBJ2-7 and V is TRBV7-2; a weak D match, TRBD2 (5 bases). The CDR3 runs to 13 residues. Germline CDR1 and CDR2: SGHTA and FQGNSA. DNA for the CDR3: TGTGCCAGCACCTTAAGCGGTAATACGAAGCAGTACTTC. Translation gives CASTLSGNTKQYF.

J is TRBJ2-3 and V is TRBV9, with 9 bases identical to TRBD1. The CDR3 sequence is 15 residues long. With V trimmed by 5 bases and J by 4 bases, 8 bases remained unmatched. CDR1 and CDR2 from the germline V gene are SGDLS and YYNGEE. As DNA, the CDR3 is TGTGCCAGCAGTTTAGGAGGGACAGGGTCAGATACGCAGTATTTT. Amino acids: CASSLGGTGSDTQYF. Full variable domain (remainder filled in from reference TRBV9 and TRBJ2-3): DSGVTQTPKHLITATGQRVTLRCSPRSGDLSVYWYQQSLDQGLQFLIQYYNGEERAKGNILERFSAQQFPDLHSELNLSSLELGDSALYFCASSLGGTGSDTQYFGPGTRLTVL.

The chain links TRBV3-1 (or the pseudogene TRBV3-2) to TRBJ1-1; D gene unclear. Trimming left V 2 bases short and J 1 base short, with 8 bases between. The CDR3 is made up of 14 amino acids. The germline V gene encodes CDR1 LGHDT and CDR2 YNNKEL (reference sequence). CDR3 DNA sequence: TGTGCCAGCAGCCAACTGGGCCGGAACACTGAAGCTTTCTTT. Amino acid sequence: CASSQLGRNTEAFF.

This chain uses TRBV2 with TRBJ1-5; TRBD1 might be the D (5 bases). Trimming took 7 bases from V and 3 from J, leaving 16 bases between them. CDR1 SNHLY and CDR2 FYNNEI come from the germline V gene. The CDR3 spans 15 residues. The DNA of the CDR3 is TGTGCCAGCACCCGGTTGAAGGGGAACAATCAGCCCCAGCATTTT. Translating it yields CASTRLKGNNQPQHF.

This chain connects TRBV4-1 to TRBJ2-2, with TRBD2 matching 7 bases. With 6 bases clipped from V and 4 bases from J, the junction kept 14 bases outside the gene matches. The CDR3 loop spans 17 amino acids. Germline V gene sequence: CDR1 MGHRA, CDR2 YSYEKL. This chain's CDR3 is CASSPDGGSRSTGELFF. The CDR3 DNA is TGCGCCAGCAGTCCAGACGGGGGGTCCAGAAGCACCGGGGAGCTGTTTTTT.

About this clone itself: One end of the junction is discordant with germline, which a read error may explain. The chain carries TRBV10-2 and TRBJ2-2, with 10 bases matching TRBD1. The CDR3 has 15 amino acids. Per germline, CDR1 WSHSY and CDR2 SAAADI. The CDR3 spells CASGETGGDTGELFF. Here the CDR3 DNA reads TGCGCCAGCGGTGAGACAGGGGGCGACACCGGGGAGCTGTTTTTT.

J is TRBJ1-2 and V is TRBV28; 8 bases match TRBD1. Germline-derived CDR1 and CDR2 are MDHEN and SYDVKM. The CDR3 consists of 12 residues. The junction had 5 bases not matched to a gene; V was cut back by 6 bases and J by 8 bases. CDR3 nucleotide sequence: TGTGCCAGCAGAACAGGGGGTGTAGGCTACACCTTC. It encodes CASRTGGVGYTF.

This sequence joins TRBV11-2 and TRBJ2-7; D not certain. The CDR3 runs 11 residues. Per the germline V gene, CDR1 is SGHAT and CDR2 is FQNNGV. The germline V and J ends were trimmed by 2 bases and 3 bases, with 2 bases remaining between them. The CDR3 here is CASSLYYEQYF. CDR3 DNA: TGTGCCAGCAGCTTATACTACGAGCAGTACTTC.